This TCR beta chain was captured by sequencing in a study of tumour-infiltrating T cells in Burkitt lymphoma. This table comes from immunoSEQ multiplex PCR, and its TCRdb copy is limited to in-frame clones, with some not included. The sample has thousands of clones; about 18% are singletons. Germline trimming cut 3 bases from V and 0 bases from J; bases unmatched to any gene: 0. Germline-derived CDR1 and CDR2 are SGHRS and YFSETQ. The CDR3 totals 14 residues. The sequenced sample was tumor tissue. The TCR was taken from a human donor with diffuse large B-cell lymphoma. The V gene is TRBV5-1, the J gene TRBJ2-7; TRBD2 matches at 10 bases. The CDR3 loop reads CASSSSGSSYEQYF. The CDR3 DNA reads TGCGCCAGCAGCTCTAGCGGGAGCTCCTACGAGCAGTACTTC.